This T cell receptor beta chain was captured in a study of preoperative IRX-2 immunotherapy in early breast cancer. Treatment described: preoperative locoregional IRX-2 cytokine immunotherapy. Samples came from a phase Ib trial of preoperative locoregional IRX-2 cytokine immunotherapy. Germline values: CDR1 MNHGY, CDR2 SAAAGT. The CDR3 is 15 residues long. Trimming took 4 bases from V and 7 from J; bases not matched to a gene: 10. Here immunoSEQ multiplex PCR was the method, and the copy in TCRdb shows in-frame clones only, minus some. The sample lists 34,000 or so clones, over 80% seen once, with roughly 2.6% in the top ten.

The chain recombines TRBV6-8 with TRBJ2-7; 10 nucleotides line up with TRBD2. Material: lymph node tissue, obtained from a patient treated with IRX-2 immunotherapy. This TCR came from a human donor with breast cancer. CDR3: CASSWSGLAMREQYF. DNA of the CDR3: TGTGCCAGCAGTTGGTCGGGACTAGCGATGAGGGAGCAGTACTTC.